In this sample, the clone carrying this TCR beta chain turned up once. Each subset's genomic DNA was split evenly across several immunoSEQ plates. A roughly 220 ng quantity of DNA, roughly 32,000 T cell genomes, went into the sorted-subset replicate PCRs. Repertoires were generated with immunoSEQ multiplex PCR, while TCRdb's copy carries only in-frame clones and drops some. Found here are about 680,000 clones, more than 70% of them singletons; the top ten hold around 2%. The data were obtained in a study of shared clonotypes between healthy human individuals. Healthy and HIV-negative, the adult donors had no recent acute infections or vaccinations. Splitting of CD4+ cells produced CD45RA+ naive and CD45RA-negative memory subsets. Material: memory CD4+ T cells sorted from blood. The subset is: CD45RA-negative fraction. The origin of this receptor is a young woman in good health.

The CDR3 DNA is TGTGCCACCAGCAGAATAGCGGGTAAAGACTACGAGCAGTACTTC. As protein: CATSRIAGKDYEQYF. The chain combines TRBV15 with TRBJ2-7; the match to TRBD2 covers 7 bases. V lost 2 bases to trimming and J lost 3 bases; unmatched junction nucleotides: 7. There are 15 residues in the CDR3. Germline CDR1 LNHNV, CDR2 YYDKDF (reference sequence).